The clone carrying this T cell receptor (beta chain) has at least ten counts. Its specificity is not known. The CDR3 length is 13 residues. V shed 5 bases, J shed 3 bases, and the junction held 5 bases outside the gene matches. Per germline, CDR1 DFQATT and CDR2 SNEGSKA (reference sequence). This record comes from a study of neurological immune-mediated disorders. Study-level points and caveats: None of the CDR3 amino acid sequences of expanded clones were shared across subjects, and this suggested private repertoires in all groups. It was HTLV-1-associated myelopathy that showed the most TCR clonal expansion, while multiple sclerosis showed the least, falling below healthy controls.

Libraries from sorted cells used some 1 million T cells (CD4+ or CD8+). TCRdb independently ran MiXCR on the 5' RACE reads; one entry per CDR3 protein. The sample contains roughly 20,000 distinct CDR3 sequences, about 14% of which appear only once. Material: CD4+ T cells from blood. This TCR was sampled from a woman in her fifties or sixties with HTLV-1-associated myelopathy (HAM/TSP). The rearrangement joins TRBV20-1 to TRBJ2-7; the match to TRBD1 covers 9 bases. This CDR3 is CSAFRQGGYEQYF. The CDR3 DNA is TGCAGTGCTTTCCGACAGGGGGGCTACGAGCAGTACTTC.